One sample yielded the 11 T cell receptor beta chains listed below, sequenced in a study of CD8+ T cells in alopecia areata. Noted treatment: oral pan-JAK inhibitor, 5-10 mg twice daily. TCR sequencing used cDNA made by reverse transcription of extracted RNA. TCRdb keeps only in-frame clones here, not all; method: immunoSEQ multiplex PCR. Of 95,000 to 110,000 clones listed, around 86% are singletons. This specimen consisted of CD8+ T cells sorted from blood, obtained between weeks 30 and 35, from a patient treated with tofacitinib. The source of these receptors is a human donor with alopecia areata.

This clone was seen a few times. The chain links TRBV11-1 to TRBJ1-5; D gene ambiguous. Between the trimmed V and J ends, which lost 1 base and 6 bases, there was a span of 7 bases. CDR1 and CDR2 (germline): SGHAT, FQDESV (reference sequence). The CDR3 has 13 amino acids. The CDR3 is CASSLGLGQPQHF. The CDR3 nucleotides are TGTGCCAGCAGCTTAGGATTAGGTCAGCCCCAGCATTTT.

The rearrangement links TRBV13 to TRBJ2-1; D is ambiguous. V was shortened by 3 bases and J by 8 bases, with 5 bases between the two germline ends. Germline CDR1 and CDR2: PRHDT and FYEKMQ (reference sequence). This CDR3 is built from 11 residues. This CDR3 reads CASSFGDEQFF. In nucleotides, the CDR3 is TGTGCCAGCAGCTTTGGAGATGAGCAGTTCTTC.

There are a few counts of this clone. This chain uses TRBV19 with TRBJ2-1, with a tentative D call TRBD1 (6 bases). Trimming cost V 7 bases and J 1 base, with 11 bases left between them. Germline V gene lookup returns CDR1 LNHDA and CDR2 SQIVND (reference sequence). The length of the CDR3 is 14 residues. CDR3 loop: CASTPQGSYNEQFF. In nucleotides, the CDR3 is TGTGCCAGTACCCCACAGGGATCCTACAATGAGCAGTTCTTC.

V and J are TRBV13 and TRBJ2-3, with D maybe TRBD2 (6 bases). The germline V and J ends were trimmed by 5 bases and 6 bases, with 15 bases remaining between them. CDR3 length equals 14 residues. Germline V CDR1 and CDR2: PRHDT, FYEKMQ (reference sequence). CDR3 protein: CASSPWRGGDTQYF. In DNA form, the CDR3 reads TGTGCCAGCAGCCCTTGGCGGGGCGGGGATACGCAGTATTTT.

The genes are TRBV5-6 and TRBJ1-2; D is unclear. Trimming took 4 bases from V and 1 from J, leaving 11 bases between them. CDR3 length: 14 residues. Germline lookup yields CDR1 SGHDT and CDR2 YYEEEE. CDR3 region: CASSAFRNNYGYTF. CDR3 DNA: TGTGCCAGCAGCGCGTTCAGAAATAACTATGGCTACACCTTC.

The chain combines TRBV4-1 with TRBJ2-7, with a tentative D call TRBD2 (6 bases). V was trimmed by 0 bases and J by 5 bases, leaving 11 bases between them. The CDR3 length is 14 residues. Per germline, CDR1 MGHRA and CDR2 YSYEKL. CDR3 in amino acids: CASSQEGGFNEQYF. The CDR3 DNA sequence: TGCGCCAGCAGCCAAGAAGGAGGGTTCAACGAGCAGTACTTC.

The J gene is TRBJ2-1, the V gene TRBV9; D perhaps matches TRBD2 (6 bases). There are 12 residues in the CDR3. Germline values: CDR1 SGDLS, CDR2 YYNGEE. Trimming removed 0 bases from V and 8 bases from J, with 6 bases in between. CDR3 region: CASSVAGDEQFF. CDR3 DNA: TGTGCCAGCAGCGTAGCGGGGGATGAGCAGTTCTTC.

This clone has a handful of counts. This sequence joins TRBV29-1 and TRBJ2-1; a possible D gene is TRBD1 (5 bases). Germline CDR1 and CDR2: SQVTM and ANQGSEA. Trimming pared 3 bases from V and 6 bases from J, leaving 12 bases between. The CDR3 loop spans 13 amino acids. Here the CDR3 reads CSVERQLFNEQFF. The CDR3 DNA reads as TGCAGCGTTGAGAGACAGCTTTTCAATGAGCAGTTCTTC.

This chain joins TRBV25-1 and TRBJ2-2; no clear D. The CDR3 length is 15 residues. The V gene lost 4 bases and the J gene lost 5 bases, with 14 bases spanning the gap. Germline values: CDR1 MGHDK, CDR2 SYGVNS. The CDR3 coding sequence is TGTGCCAGCAGTGGGCGGTTCGAGGATACCGGGGAGCTGTTTTTT. Residues: CASSGRFEDTGELFF.

The chain recombines TRBV13 with TRBJ1-5, with D hard to call. Germline CDR1 reads PRHDT; CDR2 reads FYEKMQ (reference sequence). This CDR3 has 14 residues. Trimming took off 2 bases at V and 2 bases at J, with 7 bases between the two ends. CDR3 DNA sequence: TGTGCCAGCAGCTTATGGGGTGGCAATCAGCCCCAGCATTTT. This translates into CASSLWGGNQPQHF. Supplemented by reference TRBV13 and TRBJ1-5, the full variable domain reads AAGVIQSPRHLIKEKRETATLKCYPIPRHDTVYWYQQGPGQDPQFLISFYEKMQSDKGSIPDRFSAQQFSDYHSELNMSSLELGDSALYFCASSLWGGNQPQHFGDGTRLSIL.

This chain connects TRBV27 to TRBJ1-5, with D uncertain. V dropped 2 bases and J dropped 4 bases, with 9 bases sitting between them. The CDR3 contains 14 residues. The germline gives CDR1 MNHEY, CDR2 SMNVEV (reference sequence). The CDR3 DNA sequence: TGTGCCAGCAGTTTAGGCAGCCCAAATCAGCCCCAGCATTTT. Residues: CASSLGSPNQPQHF.